This T cell receptor beta chain was captured by sequencing in a study of OX40 agonist ivuxolimab in advanced cancers. Study information: Ivuxolimab, an agonist antibody against OX40 (CD134), was given to patients. Allowance was made for prior anti-PD-1, anti-PD-L1 or anti-CTLA-4 therapy, and approximately 41% had some.

With 2 bases removed from V and 3 bases from J, the gap between germline ends came to 8 bases. Germline CDR1 and CDR2: SGHRS and YFSETQ. The CDR3 spans 13 residues. The data were produced by immunoSEQ multiplex PCR, yet TCRdb's version contains in-frame clones alone and is incomplete. The table records 74,000 or so clones, approximately 88% of them present only once. The chain uses TRBV5-1 and TRBJ1-1; D gene ambiguous. The sequence was collected from an adult with an advanced solid tumor such as melanoma, head and neck, liver or kidney cancer. Sequenced here: CD4+ or CD8+ T cells sorted from blood, sampled in a trial of the OX40 agonist ivuxolimab. CDR3 amino acids: CASSFDLDTEAFF. In DNA form, the CDR3 reads TGCGCCAGCAGCTTCGATTTGGACACTGAAGCTTTCTTT.